The source of this TCR beta chain is a study of blood T cell repertoires in COVID-19. Overall study: The samples span acute and convalescent COVID-19 from the United States, Italy and Spain. The analysed material was cDNA or gDNA that came from T cells, B-cell-depleted T cells, or PBMCs.

This clone was seen only once. Here immunoSEQ multiplex PCR was the method, and the copy in TCRdb shows in-frame clones only, minus some. This sample yields around 140,000 clones, of which 80% to 90% are seen a single time; about 10% belongs to the top ten. This sequence was found in a man aged 60 to 69 with active or convalescent COVID-19. Sequenced sample: peripheral blood.

The CDR3 region has the DNA TGCGCCAGCAGCTTGTGGGCACAGGACAATGAGCAGTTCTTC. It yields the protein CASSLWAQDNEQFF. V gene TRBV5-1 combines with J gene TRBJ2-1; maybe TRBD1 (5 bases). Trimming took off 1 base at V and 5 bases at J, with 10 bases between the two ends. CDR1 and CDR2 (germline): SGHRS, YFSETQ. The CDR3 sequence is 14 residues long.